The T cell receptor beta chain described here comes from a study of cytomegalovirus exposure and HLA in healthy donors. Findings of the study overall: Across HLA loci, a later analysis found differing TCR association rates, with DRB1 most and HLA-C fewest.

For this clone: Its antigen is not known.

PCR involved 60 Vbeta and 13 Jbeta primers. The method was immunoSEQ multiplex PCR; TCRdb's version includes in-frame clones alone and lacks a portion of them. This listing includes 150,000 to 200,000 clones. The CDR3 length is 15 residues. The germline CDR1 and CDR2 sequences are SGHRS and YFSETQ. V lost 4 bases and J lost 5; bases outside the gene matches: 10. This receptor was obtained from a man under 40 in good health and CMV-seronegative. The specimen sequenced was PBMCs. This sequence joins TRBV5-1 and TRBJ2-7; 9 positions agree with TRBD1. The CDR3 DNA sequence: TGCGCCAGCAGCGATCCCGGGACAGGGATGGACGAGCAGTACTTC. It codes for CASSDPGTGMDEQYF.